This is a list of T cell receptor beta chains from one sample in a study of control samples from healthy donors and cancer patients. Assay used: immunoSEQ multiplex PCR; TCRdb lists only in-frame clones, some missing. The repertoire holds about 160,000 clones, with approximately 96% as singletons. Sequences were obtained from blood. These receptors were taken from a woman in her 30s in good health. Both conserved end residues are part of each CDR3. The D gene is left open where the match is weak. Not every row has a clone size; where given, it reads once, few, many or a size class.

clone_size d_call j_call v_call cdr3_aa cdr3_nt
NA NA TRBJ2-3 TRBV5-4 CASSRPLGETSTDTQYF TGTGCCAGCAGCCGCCCGTTAGGAGAAACTAGCACAGATACGCAGTATTTT
NA NA TRBJ1-1 TRBV25-1 CASSERVALNTEAFF TGTGCCAGCAGTGAGAGGGTCGCACTGAACACTGAAGCTTTCTTT
NA NA TRBJ2-3 TRBV12-3/TRBV12-4 CASKGGTDTQYF TGTGCCAGCAAAGGGGGCACAGATACGCAGTATTTT
once NA TRBJ2-1 TRBV5-5 CASRLVLIYNEQFF TGTGCCAGCAGACTAGTCCTGATCTACAATGAGCAGTTCTTC
NA NA TRBJ2-2 TRBV5-1 CASSLGGQYTGELFF TGCGCCAGCAGCTTGGGGGGGCAGTACACCGGGGAGCTGTTTTTT
NA NA TRBJ2-7 TRBV6-6 CASSYSFQGTYEQYF TGTGCCAGCAGTTACTCGTTCCAGGGGACCTACGAGCAGTACTTC
few NA TRBJ1-1 TRBV7-2 CASSLSLGLRTEAFF TGTGCCAGCAGCTTATCGCTTGGACTTCGCACTGAAGCTTTCTTT
NA TRBD1 TRBJ2-1 TRBV19 CASSTGTGNEQFF TGTGCCAGTAGCACCGGGACAGGGAATGAGCAGTTCTTC
NA TRBD1 TRBJ1-6 TRBV3-1/TRBV3-2 CASSRGQGASNSPLHF TGTGCCAGCAGCCGAGGACAGGGGGCAAGTAATTCACCCCTCCACTTT
NA NA TRBJ1-3 TRBV28 CASSFSRAGNTIYF TGTGCCAGCAGTTTCAGCAGGGCCGGAAACACCATATATTTT
NA NA TRBJ1-2 TRBV27 CASRTNRILSGYTF TGTGCCAGCAGAACTAACCGAATCTTGAGTGGCTACACCTTC
NA NA TRBJ1-4 TRBV12-3/TRBV12-4 CASRADSREKLFF TGTGCCAGCAGAGCGGACAGTAGAGAAAAACTGTTTTTT
NA NA TRBJ1-2 TRBV5-8 CASSLRGNYGYTF TGTGCCAGCAGCTTACGGGGGAATTATGGCTACACCTTC
NA TRBD1 TRBJ2-7 TRBV6-5 CAHGRDRISYEQYF TGTGCCCATGGCCGGGACAGGATCTCCTACGAGCAGTACTTC
NA NA TRBJ2-7 TRBV7-9 CASSLIPYEQYF TGTGCCAGCAGTTTAATCCCGTACGAGCAGTACTTC
NA TRBD2 TRBJ2-4 TRBV20-1 CSARAGVIQYF TGCAGTGCCAGAGCGGGGGTCATTCAGTACTTC
NA NA TRBJ2-3 TRBV16 CASSQYLTDTQYF TGTGCCAGCAGCCAATATTTGACAGATACGCAGTATTTT
NA NA TRBJ1-3 TRBV5-1 CASSLTPFSGNTIYF TGCGCCAGCAGCTTGACTCCCTTTTCTGGAAACACCATATATTTT
NA TRBD1 TRBJ2-7 TRBV27 CASSSRTGGFEQYF TGTGCCAGCAGTTCCCGGACAGGGGGGTTCGAGCAGTACTTC
NA NA TRBJ1-1 TRBV6-5 CASSYSMGGATEAFF TGTGCCAGCAGTTACTCGATGGGGGGGGCCACTGAAGCTTTCTTT
NA NA TRBJ1-4 TRBV19 CASSALGTGNEKLFF TGTGCCAGTAGTGCCCTAGGGACGGGCAATGAAAAACTGTTTTTT
NA NA TRBJ2-3 TRBV27 CASSFRQELAASTDTQYF TGTGCCAGCAGTTTTCGGCAGGAGCTAGCCGCTAGCACAGATACGCAGTATTTT
once NA TRBJ2-3 TRBV19 CASSIKGDATDTQYF TGTGCCAGTAGTATTAAGGGGGACGCCACAGATACGCAGTATTTT
NA NA TRBJ1-1 TRBV19 CASSISGFEAFF TGTGCCAGTAGTATATCGGGATTCGAAGCTTTCTTT
NA NA TRBJ1-1 TRBV11-2 CASRTTGAVTEAFF TGTGCCAGCAGAACTACGGGGGCGGTCACTGAAGCTTTCTTT
once NA TRBJ2-1 TRBV7-3 CASSFNGTRYNEQFF TGTGCCAGCAGCTTCAACGGTACCCGGTACAATGAGCAGTTCTTC
NA TRBD2 TRBJ2-7 TRBV13 CASSFSVLAGDPYEQYF TGTGCCAGCAGCTTTTCCGTACTAGCGGGAGACCCCTACGAGCAGTACTTC
NA TRBD1 TRBJ2-5 TRBV27 CASSINRGRETQYF TGTGCCAGCAGTATAAACAGGGGGCGGGAGACCCAGTACTTC
NA NA TRBJ1-5 TRBV6-1 CASSEVRGTWGNQPQHF TGTGCCAGCAGTGAAGTTAGGGGGACGTGGGGCAATCAGCCCCAGCATTTT
NA NA TRBJ1-1 TRBV18 CASSPPWGERTEAFF TGTGCCAGCTCACCACCGTGGGGGGAACGTACTGAAGCTTTCTTT
NA NA TRBJ1-1 TRBV28 CASSFSLWAFF TGTGCCAGCAGTTTCTCCCTTTGGGCTTTCTTT
NA NA TRBJ1-5 TRBV29-1 CSAMDSNQPQHF TGCAGCGCTATGGATAGCAATCAGCCCCAGCATTTT
NA NA TRBJ1-4 TRBV2 CASSTRVGNEKLFF TGTGCCAGCAGTACCAGGGTGGGAAATGAAAAACTGTTTTTT
NA NA TRBJ2-7 TRBV7-9 CASSKRYRDPGDIAYEQYF TGTGCCAGCAGCAAAAGATATCGGGACCCCGGGGACATAGCCTACGAGCAGTACTTC
NA TRBD1 TRBJ2-1 TRBV28 CAIIDRDRGYNEQFF TGTGCCATTATCGACCGGGACAGGGGCTACAATGAGCAGTTCTTC
NA NA TRBJ1-1 TRBV5-1 CASRKSGTEAFF TGCGCCAGTAGAAAATCGGGGACTGAAGCTTTCTTT
NA TRBD2 TRBJ2-1 TRBV30 CAWSLAGPYNEQFF TGTGCCTGGAGTCTAGCGGGGCCCTACAATGAGCAGTTCTTC
NA NA TRBJ2-2 TRBV9 CASSTGQAGELFF TGTGCCAGCAGCACCGGACAAGCCGGGGAGCTGTTTTTT
NA TRBD1 TRBJ2-6 TRBV19 CASSNRDRGRPGANVLTF TGTGCCAGTAGTAACCGGGACAGGGGGCGCCCCGGGGCCAACGTCCTGACTTTC
NA NA TRBJ2-7 TRBV6-5 CASSRDSRGEQYF TGTGCCAGCAGTCGGGACTCCCGAGGAGAGCAGTACTTC